This is a list of T cell receptor beta chains from one sample in a study of CD8 T cells in ankylosing spondylitis. TCRdb ran MiXCR on the 5' RACE reads and lists one entry per CDR3 protein. The sample gives 800,000 to 900,000 distinct CDR3 sequences, roughly 12% of which show up once; about 0.49% is in the top ten. Material for sequencing was blood, either unsorted or a sorted T cell fraction (not recorded which). The receptors shown here come from a male donor with ankylosing spondylitis. The CDR3 runs from the conserved cysteine through the conserved F or W. A D gene is named only where the DNA matches it firmly. Some rows mark clone size as missing; the rest say once, few, many or name a class of expanded clone.

cdr3_aa,cdr3_nt,clone_size,d_call,j_call,v_call
CASSEFSLRGSYGYTF,TGTGCCAGCAGTGAATTCAGTTTAAGGGGGAGCTATGGCTACACCTTC,few,.,TRBJ1-2,TRBV25-1
CAISARAGGRGDTQYF,TGTGCCATCAGTGCCCGAGCGGGGGGCCGGGGAGATACGCAGTATTTT,.,TRBD2,TRBJ2-3,TRBV10-3
CASSRRTGGYTF,TGTGCCAGCAGCCGTCGCACCGGGGGCTACACCTTC,many,.,TRBJ1-2,TRBV5-6
CSVAGLVETQYF,TGCAGCGTTGCGGGATTAGTAGAGACCCAGTACTTC,many,.,TRBJ2-5,TRBV29-1
CSAFRGYRDEQFF,TGCAGTGCTTTTCGGGGATATAGGGATGAGCAGTTCTTC,.,.,TRBJ2-1,TRBV20-1
CASSQLQGDYGYIF,TGCGCCAGCAGCCAACTACAGGGAGACTATGGCTACATCTTC,.,.,TRBJ1-2,TRBV4-3
CSVRFRDEKLFF,TGCAGCGTTCGATTCCGGGATGAAAAACTGTTTTTT,.,.,TRBJ1-4,TRBV29-1
CASSPPGHYTQYF,TGTGCCAGCAGCCCCCCCGGACATTATACGCAGTATTTT,few,.,TRBJ2-3,TRBV7-2
CASSLLEGYSPLHF,TGTGCCAGCAGCTTATTGGAGGGTTATTCACCCCTCCACTTT,.,.,TRBJ1-6,TRBV7-9
CASSSIPTRVTSYNEQFF,TGTGCCAGCAGCTCAATTCCAACCAGGGTGACTTCCTACAATGAGCAGTTCTTC,.,.,TRBJ2-1,TRBV11-2
CASSLKPGEQPQHF,TGTGCCAGCAGCTTAAAGCCAGGGGAACAGCCCCAGCATTTT,few,.,TRBJ1-5,TRBV7-2
CASSQDRIGSPLHF,TGCGCCAGCAGCCAAGATCGGATTGGGTCACCCCTCCACTTT,.,.,TRBJ1-6,TRBV4-3
CASSQEWGQAEAFF,TGCGCCAGCAGCCAAGAGTGGGGGCAGGCTGAAGCTTTCTTT,.,.,TRBJ1-1,TRBV4-3
CASSLGRVGDTQYF,TGCGCCAGCAGCTTGGGCAGGGTTGGCGATACGCAGTATTTT,many,.,TRBJ2-3,TRBV5-1
CASSLEGRGEKLFF,TGCGCCAGCAGCTTGGAGGGGAGAGGAGAAAAACTGTTTTTT,few,.,TRBJ1-4,TRBV5-1
CASKRDTRDTEAFF,TGTGCCAGCAAACGGGACACCCGGGACACTGAAGCTTTCTTT,.,.,TRBJ1-1,TRBV7-6
CASSFQDRGQEAFF,TGTGCCAGCAGTTTCCAGGACAGGGGGCAAGAAGCTTTCTTT,.,TRBD1,TRBJ1-1,TRBV6-5
CASSRTGGLSTGELFF,TGTGCCAGCAGCAGGACGGGGGGGCTTTCCACCGGGGAGCTGTTTTTT,few,TRBD2,TRBJ2-2,TRBV7-9
CASSQQGYGTQYF,TGTGCCAGCAGCCAACAGGGATACGGTACGCAGTATTTT,few,.,TRBJ2-3,TRBV3-1
CASNPGQGFGGQYF,TGTGCCAGCAACCCGGGACAGGGGTTTGGAGGGCAGTACTTC,.,TRBD1,TRBJ2-7,TRBV5-6
CASSLNEGGAYTF,TGCGCCAGCAGCTTGAATGAAGGGGGCGCGTACACCTTC,.,TRBD1,TRBJ1-2,TRBV5-1
CSARSPSSGVYTYEQYF,TGCAGTGCTAGATCGCCCTCAAGCGGAGTTTATACCTACGAGCAGTACTTC,few,.,TRBJ2-7,TRBV20-1
CASSQGGAGGNHNEQFF,TGCGCCAGCAGCCAAGGCGGAGCGGGAGGGAACCACAATGAGCAGTTCTTC,few,TRBD2,TRBJ2-1,TRBV4-3
CASSPGQPGGYTF,TGCGCCAGCAGCCCGGGACAGCCGGGAGGCTACACCTTC,many,TRBD1,TRBJ1-2,TRBV5-1
CASSPSGLGVAGELFF,TGTGCCAGCAGTCCCTCGGGACTAGGAGTAGCCGGGGAGCTGTTTTTT,few,TRBD2,TRBJ2-2,TRBV6-5
CASSLKGRGSYEQYF,TGTGCCAGCAGTTTAAAGGGTAGGGGCTCCTACGAGCAGTACTTC,many,.,TRBJ2-7,TRBV27
CASSDILANNEQFF,TGTGCTAGCAGCGACATACTAGCGAACAATGAGCAGTTCTTC,few,TRBD2,TRBJ2-1,TRBV7-7
CASSVQGGEKLFF,TGTGCCAGCAGCGTTCAGGGAGGGGAAAAACTGTTTTTT,few,.,TRBJ1-4,TRBV9
CASSSELTEAGANVLTF,TGTGCCAGCAGCTCAGAGCTTACCGAGGCTGGGGCCAACGTCCTGACTTTC,.,.,TRBJ2-6,TRBV5-4
CSVDRFQETQYF,TGCAGCGTCGACAGGTTTCAAGAGACCCAGTACTTC,many,.,TRBJ2-5,TRBV29-1
CATSRDLAGQSYEQYF,TGTGCCACCAGCAGAGATCTAGCGGGGCAATCCTACGAGCAGTACTTC,.,TRBD2,TRBJ2-7,TRBV15
CASSLPIISYEQYF,TGTGCCAGCAGCCTACCAATAATTTCCTACGAGCAGTACTTC,.,.,TRBJ2-7,TRBV28
CSVLGTTYNEQFF,TGCAGTGTCTTGGGGACCACCTACAATGAGCAGTTCTTC,few,.,TRBJ2-1,TRBV20-1
CASSMLSGAGSNQPQHF,TGTGCCAGTAGTATGTTGAGCGGGGCAGGTAGCAATCAGCCCCAGCATTTT,.,.,TRBJ1-5,TRBV19
CASSPKPDRGTTGELFF,TGCGCCAGCAGCCCGAAGCCGGACAGGGGGACGACCGGGGAGCTGTTTTTT,few,TRBD1,TRBJ2-2,TRBV5-1
CASSLERDRRYNEQFF,TGCGCCAGCAGCTTGGAACGGGACAGGCGCTACAATGAGCAGTTCTTC,.,TRBD1,TRBJ2-1,TRBV5-1
CASSLADMNTEAFF,TGTGCCAGCAGCTTGGCAGACATGAACACTGAAGCTTTCTTT,few,.,TRBJ1-1,TRBV5-5
CASSLGQEFGEQYF,TGCGCCAGCAGCTTGGGCCAGGAGTTTGGCGAGCAGTACTTC,.,.,TRBJ2-7,TRBV5-1
CSGFGQTNTEAFF,TGCAGCGGTTTCGGACAGACCAACACTGAAGCTTTCTTT,few,.,TRBJ1-1,TRBV29-1
CASSLIANEQYF,TGTGCCAGCAGCCTAATAGCGAACGAGCAGTACTTC,few,.,TRBJ2-7,TRBV7-2
CASSFGASSTDTQYF,TGTGCCAGCAGCTTCGGAGCGTCTAGCACAGATACGCAGTATTTT,many,.,TRBJ2-3,TRBV28
CSAYGGPNTIYF,TGCAGTGCCTACGGTGGCCCAAACACCATATATTTT,.,.,TRBJ1-3,TRBV20-1
CASSPQAYTEAFF,TGTGCCAGCAGTCCTCAGGCGTACACTGAAGCTTTCTTT,.,.,TRBJ1-1,TRBV7-9
CAISAVSGANVLTF,TGTGCCATCAGTGCGGTCTCTGGGGCCAACGTCCTGACTTTC,once,.,TRBJ2-6,TRBV10-3
CASSQGKTGYEQYF,TGCGCCAGCAGCCAAGGGAAGACAGGGTACGAGCAGTACTTC,few,TRBD1,TRBJ2-7,TRBV4-3
CASSPQGVGNTEAFF,TGTGCCAGCTCACCCCAGGGGGTAGGGAACACTGAAGCTTTCTTT,few,TRBD1,TRBJ1-1,TRBV18